The present entry profiles one T cell receptor beta chain with its context. One end of the junction fails to match germline, which may point to a read error. Combining a sample-barcoded 5' primer with a J-beta primer mix, a second PCR ran for about 6 to 11 cycles. TCRdb itself ran the 5' RACE reads through MiXCR, one entry per CDR3 protein. The sample has hundreds of thousands of distinct CDR3 sequences; around half are singletons. This sample is part of a study of blood T cells in healthy people across ages. The origin of this receptor is a man older than 75 in good health. Sequenced sample: blood.

CDR3 bases: TGCAGTACTAGAGATACTACCGGGACCGGCTTGTCACCCCTCCACTTT. As protein: CSTRDTTGTGLSPLHF. V usage is TRBV20-1 and J usage is TRBJ1-6; perhaps TRBD1 as D (5 bases). The V gene's germline CDR1 is DFQATT and CDR2 SNEGSKA (reference sequence). CDR3 length: 16 amino acids.